This T cell receptor (beta chain) was documented in a study of CD4 T cells in relation to SARS-CoV-2 and coronaviruses. Overall study: ViraFEST: approximately 10-day antigen culture of PBMCs, then TCR beta CDR3 sequencing. Whole-study results and caveats: Pre-pandemic and post-infection samples never came from the same donor.

Concerning this clone itself: What it binds is unknown.

CDR3 length equals 13 residues. Trimming left V 1 base short and J 2 bases short, with 5 bases between. Germline CDR1 reads MGHRA; CDR2 reads YSYEKL. CD4+ T cells from unexposed donors were obtained before the COVID-19 pandemic (2011-2018). The cells were cultured for about ten days before CD4+ T cells were isolated. Repertoires were generated with immunoSEQ multiplex PCR, while TCRdb's copy carries only in-frame clones and drops some. The sample contains 18,000 or so clones, 60% to 85% of which appear only once. The sequence was collected from a human donor in good health. The chain has TRBV4-1 and TRBJ1-1; no clear D. Sequenced input: CD4+ T cells from PBMCs, cultured in vitro. CDR3 region: CASSQVRNTEAFF. DNA of the CDR3: TGCGCCAGCAGCCAAGTCAGAAACACTGAAGCTTTCTTT.